Presented here are 5 T cell receptor beta chains from one specimen sequenced in a study of beta chain features in type 1 diabetes. The authors reverse transcribed all of the isolated RNA, so sequencing captured expressed TCRB transcripts. Profiling relied on immunoSEQ multiplex PCR, and the TCRdb table lists in-frame clones only, not all of them. The table shows around 260,000 clones, with approximately 20% occurring only once. These receptors are not linked to any known antigen. General study results and limits: Shortening of TCRB CDR3s, moderate but significant, appeared in all four CD4+ subsets of Type 1 diabetes patients.

The sample comprised naive CD4+ T cells from blood. All receptors come from a woman aged 35 to 49 with type 1 diabetes.

This sequence joins TRBV2 and TRBJ1-2; D is ambiguous. Germline-derived CDR1 and CDR2 are SNHLY and FYNNEI. V was trimmed by 7 bases and J by 1 base, leaving 10 bases between them. This CDR3 has 13 residues. CDR3 sequence: CASKRLINYGYTF. The CDR3 nucleotides read TGTGCCAGCAAACGGTTGATTAACTATGGCTACACCTTC.

This clone was observed a few times. The CDR3 nucleotides are TGTGCCTGGGGGATGACAGGGGGCAATCAGCCCCAGCATTTT. Translation: CAWGMTGGNQPQHF. The chain links TRBV30 to TRBJ1-5, with 8 bases identical to TRBD1. CDR1 is GTSNPN, CDR2 SVGIG, per germline (reference sequence). Losses at the gene ends were 5 bases for V and 2 bases for J; bases not matched to a gene: 5. The CDR3 extends over 14 amino acids.

The chain employs TRBV30 and TRBJ2-6; the D gene is possibly TRBD1 (6 bases). This CDR3 contains 15 residues. V was clipped by 0 bases and J by 2 bases, with 8 bases between them. Per the germline V gene, CDR1 is GTSNPN and CDR2 is SVGIG (reference sequence). CDR3 nucleotide sequence: TGTGCCTGGAGTGTAAAGGGGGCTGGGGCCAACGTCCTGACTTTC. Residues: CAWSVKGAGANVLTF. Full variable domain (remainder filled in from reference TRBV30 and TRBJ2-6): SQTIHQWPATLVQPVGSPLSLECTVEGTSNPNLYWYRQAAGRGLQLLFYSVGIGQISSEVPQNLSASRPQDRQFILSSKKLLLSDSGFYLCAWSVKGAGANVLTFGAGSRLTVL.

This clone has a handful of counts. The chain is built from TRBV9 and TRBJ2-1; a weak D match, TRBD2 (7 bases). The CDR3 is 13 residues long. CDR1 and CDR2 from the germline V gene are SGDLS and YYNGEE. V was shortened by 0 bases and J by 14 bases, with 15 bases between the two germline ends. The CDR3 region is CASSVDPQGREFF. In DNA, the CDR3 is TGTGCCAGCAGCGTAGACCCCCAGGGGAGGGAGTTCTTC.

The V gene is TRBV7-8, the J gene TRBJ2-6; TRBD1 matches at 7 bases. Germline loops: CDR1 SGHVS, CDR2 FQNEAQ. CDR3 length: 20 residues. Unmatched junction bases numbered 17, after V lost 5 bases and J lost 1 base. The CDR3 DNA reads TGTGCCAGCAGCGACACCGACGGCCGACAGGGCCGGTCTGGGGCCAACGTCCTGACTTTC. This gives the protein CASSDTDGRQGRSGANVLTF. Complete variable domain (other parts from reference TRBV7-8 and TRBJ2-6): GAGVSQSPRYKVAKRGQDVALRCDPISGHVSLFWYQQALGQGPEFLTYFQNEAQLDKSGLPSDRFFAERPEGSVSTLKIQRTQQEDSAVYLCASSDTDGRQGRSGANVLTFGAGSRLTVL.